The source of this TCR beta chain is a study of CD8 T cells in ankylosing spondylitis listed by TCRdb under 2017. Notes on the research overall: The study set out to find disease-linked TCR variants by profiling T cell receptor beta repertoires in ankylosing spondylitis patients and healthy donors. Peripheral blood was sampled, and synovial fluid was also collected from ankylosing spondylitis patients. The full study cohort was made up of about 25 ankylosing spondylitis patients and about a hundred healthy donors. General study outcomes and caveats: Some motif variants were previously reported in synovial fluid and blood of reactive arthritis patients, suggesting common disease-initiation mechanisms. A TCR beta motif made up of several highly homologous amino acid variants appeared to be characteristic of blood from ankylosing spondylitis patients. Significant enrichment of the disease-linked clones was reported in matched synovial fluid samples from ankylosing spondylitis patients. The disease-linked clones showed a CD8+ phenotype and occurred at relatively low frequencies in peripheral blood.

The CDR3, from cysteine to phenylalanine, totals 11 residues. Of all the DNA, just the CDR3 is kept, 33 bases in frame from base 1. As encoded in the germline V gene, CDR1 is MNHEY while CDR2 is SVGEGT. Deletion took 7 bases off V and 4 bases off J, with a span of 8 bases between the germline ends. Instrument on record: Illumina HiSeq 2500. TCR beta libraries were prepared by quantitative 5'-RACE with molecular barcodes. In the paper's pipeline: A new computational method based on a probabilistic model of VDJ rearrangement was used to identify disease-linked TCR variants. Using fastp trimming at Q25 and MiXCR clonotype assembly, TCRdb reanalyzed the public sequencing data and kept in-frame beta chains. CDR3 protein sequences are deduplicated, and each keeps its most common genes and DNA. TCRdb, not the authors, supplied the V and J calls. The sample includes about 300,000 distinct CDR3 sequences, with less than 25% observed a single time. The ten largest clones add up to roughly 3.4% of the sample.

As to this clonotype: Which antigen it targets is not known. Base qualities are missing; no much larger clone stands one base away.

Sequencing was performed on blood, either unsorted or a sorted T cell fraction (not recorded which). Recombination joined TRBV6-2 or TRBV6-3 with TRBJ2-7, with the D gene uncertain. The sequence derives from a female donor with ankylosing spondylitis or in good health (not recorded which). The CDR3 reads CASTQQYEQYF. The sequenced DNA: TGTGCCAGCACTCAACAATACGAGCAGTACTTC.